This TCR beta chain was retrieved from a study of T cells after yellow fever vaccination. About the study: Low-cell-number fractions were prepared with SMART-Seq v4 Ultra Low Input.

The germline V gene encodes CDR1 MDHEN and CDR2 SYDVKM. The CDR3 has 13 amino acids. TCRdb fed the 5' RACE reads into MiXCR, producing one record per CDR3 protein. This table has approximately 550,000 distinct CDR3 sequences, approximately 21% appearing once. The source material was PBMCs, sampled 15 days after the yellow fever booster vaccination. The chain is built from TRBV28 and TRBJ1-1; D is undetermined. This sequence was found in a man aged 25 to 40 who received the YFV17D yellow fever vaccine. The chain's CDR3 is CGTISGENTEAFF. CDR3 nucleotides: TGTGGGACGATCAGCGGGGAGAACACTGAAGCTTTCTTT.